The source of this T cell receptor beta chain is a study of blood T cell repertoires in COVID-19. Across the study: Sites across the United States, Italy and Spain contributed samples from acute and convalescent COVID-19. In each case, the material was cDNA or gDNA derived from T cells, B-cell-depleted T cells, or PBMCs.

In the authors' methods: Reference gene primer amplification yielded estimated nucleated cell counts. This table comes from immunoSEQ multiplex PCR, and its TCRdb copy is limited to in-frame clones, with some not included. For V, J and clone size, that table is used; D and trimming come from the DNA. The sample has some 150,000 clones, approximately 88% seen once. V gave up 1 base and J gave up 3 bases; unmatched junction bases: 9. In germline, CDR1 is SGHRS, CDR2 YFSETQ. The length of the CDR3 is 17 residues. Specimen: peripheral blood. This receptor was taken from a human donor in a cohort sampled during active COVID-19. This chain links TRBV5-1 with TRBJ2-2; 7 nucleotides line up with TRBD2. The CDR3: CASSLRRGGEDTGELFF. CDR3 bases: TGCGCCAGCAGCTTGCGGAGGGGAGGGGAGGACACCGGGGAGCTGTTTTTT.